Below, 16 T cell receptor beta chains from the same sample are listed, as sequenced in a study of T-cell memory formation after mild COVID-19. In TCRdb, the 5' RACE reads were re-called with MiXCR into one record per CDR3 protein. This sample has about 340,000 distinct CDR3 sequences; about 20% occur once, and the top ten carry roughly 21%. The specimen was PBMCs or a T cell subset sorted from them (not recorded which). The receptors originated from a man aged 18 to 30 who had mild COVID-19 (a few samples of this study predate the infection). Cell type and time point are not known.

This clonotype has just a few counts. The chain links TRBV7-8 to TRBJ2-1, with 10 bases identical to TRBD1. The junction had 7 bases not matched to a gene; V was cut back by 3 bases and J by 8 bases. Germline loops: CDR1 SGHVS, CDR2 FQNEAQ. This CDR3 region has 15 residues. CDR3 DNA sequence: TGTGCCAGCAGCTTCCGGGACAGGGGAGAGGATGAGCAGTTCTTC. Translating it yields CASSFRDRGEDEQFF.

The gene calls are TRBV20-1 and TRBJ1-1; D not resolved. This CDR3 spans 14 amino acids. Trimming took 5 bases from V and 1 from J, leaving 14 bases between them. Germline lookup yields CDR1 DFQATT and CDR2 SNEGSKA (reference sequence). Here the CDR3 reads CSAPTPGSNTEAFF. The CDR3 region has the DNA TGCAGTGCTCCTACCCCGGGCTCGAACACTGAAGCTTTCTTT.

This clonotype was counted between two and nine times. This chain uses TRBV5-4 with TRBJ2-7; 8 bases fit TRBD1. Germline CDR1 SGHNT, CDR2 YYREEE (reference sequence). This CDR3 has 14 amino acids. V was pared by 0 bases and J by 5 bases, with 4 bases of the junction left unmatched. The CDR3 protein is CASSLAGGVNEQYV. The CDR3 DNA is TGTGCCAGCAGCTTGGCAGGGGGCGTAAACGAGCAGTACGTC.

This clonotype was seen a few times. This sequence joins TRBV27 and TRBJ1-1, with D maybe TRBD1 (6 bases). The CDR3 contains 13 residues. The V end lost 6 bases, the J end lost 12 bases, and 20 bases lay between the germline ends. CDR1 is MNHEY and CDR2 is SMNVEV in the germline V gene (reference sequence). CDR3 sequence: CASSLNNRAGTFF. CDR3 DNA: TGTGCCAGCAGCTTAAACAACAGGGCCGGGACTTTCTTT.

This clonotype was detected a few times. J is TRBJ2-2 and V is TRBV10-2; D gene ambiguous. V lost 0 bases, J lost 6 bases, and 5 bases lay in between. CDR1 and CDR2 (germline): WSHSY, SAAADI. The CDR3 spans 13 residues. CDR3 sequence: CASSESGPGELFF. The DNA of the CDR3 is TGCGCCAGCAGTGAGTCGGGTCCCGGGGAGCTGTTTTTT.

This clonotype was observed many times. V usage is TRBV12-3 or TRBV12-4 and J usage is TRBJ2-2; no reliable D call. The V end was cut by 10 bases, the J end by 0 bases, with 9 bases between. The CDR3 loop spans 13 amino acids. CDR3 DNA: TGTGCCAACCAAGACTCGAACACCGGGGAGCTGTTTTTT. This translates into CANQDSNTGELFF.

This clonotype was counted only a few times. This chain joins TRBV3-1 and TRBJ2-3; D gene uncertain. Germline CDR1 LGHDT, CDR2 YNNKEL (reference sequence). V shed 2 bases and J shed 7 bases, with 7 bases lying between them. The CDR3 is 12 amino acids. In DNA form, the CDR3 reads TGTGCCAGCAGCCAACCTCCGAATACGCAGTATTTT. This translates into CASSQPPNTQYF.

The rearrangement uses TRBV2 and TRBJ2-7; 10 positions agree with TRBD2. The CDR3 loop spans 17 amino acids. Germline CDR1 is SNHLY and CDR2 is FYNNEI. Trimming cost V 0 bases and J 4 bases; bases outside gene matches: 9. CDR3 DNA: TGTGCCAGCAGTGAAGCGCTTCTTAGCGGGGGGATTTACGAGCAGTACGTC. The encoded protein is CASSEALLSGGIYEQYV.

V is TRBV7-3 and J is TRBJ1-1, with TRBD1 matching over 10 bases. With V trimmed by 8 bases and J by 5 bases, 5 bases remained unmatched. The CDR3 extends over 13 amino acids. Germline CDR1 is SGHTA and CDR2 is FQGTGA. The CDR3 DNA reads TGTGCCAGCTCCGAGGGACAGGGGACTGAAGCTTTCTTT. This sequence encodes CASSEGQGTEAFF.

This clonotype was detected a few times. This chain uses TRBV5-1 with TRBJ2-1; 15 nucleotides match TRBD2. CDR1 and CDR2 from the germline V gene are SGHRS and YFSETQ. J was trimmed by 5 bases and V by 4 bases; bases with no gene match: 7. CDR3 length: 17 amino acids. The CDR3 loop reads CASSPRTSGGANNEQFF. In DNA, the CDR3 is TGCGCCAGCAGCCCCCGGACTAGCGGGGGGGCCAACAATGAGCAGTTCTTC.

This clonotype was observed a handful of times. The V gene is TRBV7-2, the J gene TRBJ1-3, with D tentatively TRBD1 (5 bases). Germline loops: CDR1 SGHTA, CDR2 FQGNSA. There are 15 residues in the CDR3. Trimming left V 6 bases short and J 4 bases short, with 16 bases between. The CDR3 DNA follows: TGTGCCAGCAGTCGATACCAGGGATCGGGAAACACCATATATTTT. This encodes CASSRYQGSGNTIYF.

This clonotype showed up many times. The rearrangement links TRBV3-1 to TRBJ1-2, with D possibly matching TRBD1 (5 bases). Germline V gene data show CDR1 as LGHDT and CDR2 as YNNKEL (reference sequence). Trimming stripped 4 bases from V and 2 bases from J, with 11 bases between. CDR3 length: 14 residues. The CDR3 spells CASSRGTENYGYTF. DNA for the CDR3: TGTGCCAGCAGCCGAGGGACGGAGAACTATGGCTACACCTTC.

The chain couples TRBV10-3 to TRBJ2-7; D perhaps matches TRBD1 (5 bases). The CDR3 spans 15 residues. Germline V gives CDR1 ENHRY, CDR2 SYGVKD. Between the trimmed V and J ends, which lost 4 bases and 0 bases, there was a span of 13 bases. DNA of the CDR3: TGTGCCATCAGTGCTGGACACCCAGGCTCCTACGAGCAGTACGTC. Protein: CAISAGHPGSYEQYV.

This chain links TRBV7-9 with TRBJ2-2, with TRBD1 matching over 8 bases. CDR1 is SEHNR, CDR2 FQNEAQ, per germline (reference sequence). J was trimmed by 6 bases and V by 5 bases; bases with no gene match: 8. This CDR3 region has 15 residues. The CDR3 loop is CASSPQDRAAGELFF. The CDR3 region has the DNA TGTGCCAGCAGCCCACAGGACAGGGCGGCCGGGGAGCTGTTTTTT.

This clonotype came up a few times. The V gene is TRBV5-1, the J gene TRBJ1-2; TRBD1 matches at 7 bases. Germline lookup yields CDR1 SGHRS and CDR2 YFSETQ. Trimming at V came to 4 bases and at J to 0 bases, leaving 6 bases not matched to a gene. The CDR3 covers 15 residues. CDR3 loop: CASSLRDSSNYGYTF. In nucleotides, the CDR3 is TGCGCCAGCAGCCTCAGGGACAGCTCTAACTATGGCTACACCTTC.

CDR3 DNA: TGCAGTGCTGCCCTTGGGACTAGCGGGGCAGATACGCAGTATTTT. The encoded protein is CSAALGTSGADTQYF. The V and J genes are TRBV20-1 and TRBJ2-3; TRBD2 aligns across 13 bases. Trimming at V came to 5 bases and at J to 4 bases, leaving 6 bases not matched to a gene. Germline V CDR1 and CDR2: DFQATT, SNEGSKA (reference sequence). CDR3 size: 15 residues.